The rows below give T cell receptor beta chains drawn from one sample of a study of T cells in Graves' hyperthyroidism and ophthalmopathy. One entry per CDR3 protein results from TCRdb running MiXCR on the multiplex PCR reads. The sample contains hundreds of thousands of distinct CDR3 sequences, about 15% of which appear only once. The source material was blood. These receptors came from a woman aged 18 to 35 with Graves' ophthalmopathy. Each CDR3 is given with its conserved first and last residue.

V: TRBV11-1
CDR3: CASSYRGLGDIQYF

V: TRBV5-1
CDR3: CASSLQTSGGMVARTGELFF

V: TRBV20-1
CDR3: CSARVGPAGTFSLPQHF

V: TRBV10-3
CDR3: CAINRPGQDLFSTGELFF

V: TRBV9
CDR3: CATRPGTGLNYGYTF

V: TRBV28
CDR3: CASSFITGTDTTYEQYF

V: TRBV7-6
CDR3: CASSLERDPTNSPLHF

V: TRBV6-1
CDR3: CASSEAWTGGMNTEAFF

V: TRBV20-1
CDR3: CSAYSWSRATNEKLFF

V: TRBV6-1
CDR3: CASSTRTANTGELFF

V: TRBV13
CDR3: CASSLIIEHLEAFF

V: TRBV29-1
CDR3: CSVDSQLNTEAFF

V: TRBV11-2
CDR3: CASRPGTPNQPQHF

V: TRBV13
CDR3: CASSLEALKYEQYF

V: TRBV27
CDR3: CATRSREGYGYTF

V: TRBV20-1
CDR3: CSAGSGGPYYGYTF

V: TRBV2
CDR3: CASSQWVGANVLTF

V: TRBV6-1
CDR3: CASSPRLAGFPYEQYF

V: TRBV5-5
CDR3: CASSSGTGASNTEAFF

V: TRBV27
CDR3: CASSAGAIYGYTF

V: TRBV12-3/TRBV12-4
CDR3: CASSPHYQPQHF

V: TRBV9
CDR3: CASSEDSRLDSYNEQFF

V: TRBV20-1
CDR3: CSARLAGTFEINEQFF

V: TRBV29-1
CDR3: CSVVGGESGRPYEQYF

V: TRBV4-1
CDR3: CASSYSSGRGYEQYF

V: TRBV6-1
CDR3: CASSAPSWSSYNEQFF

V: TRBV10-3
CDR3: CAISGFAGANTGELFF

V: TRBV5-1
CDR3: CASSPGLWEYANYGYTF

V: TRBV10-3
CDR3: CAISDQGGDYGYTF

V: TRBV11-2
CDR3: CASTLGLAGGAGELFF

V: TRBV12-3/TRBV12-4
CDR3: CASSPTGPSYEQYF

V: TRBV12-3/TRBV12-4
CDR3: CASGPGTNEQFF

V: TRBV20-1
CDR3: CSAEGLAGVETQYF

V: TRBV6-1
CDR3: CASSLHGTDTQYF

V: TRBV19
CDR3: CASSMSSHRNSYEQYF

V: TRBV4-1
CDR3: CASSQVGQAYEQYF

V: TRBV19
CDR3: CASSKDRGNEQYF

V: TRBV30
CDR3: CAWTRQNYGYTF

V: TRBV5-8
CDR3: CASSSREDYEQYF

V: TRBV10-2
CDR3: CASSESGGTGGERGQPQHF

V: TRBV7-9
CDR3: CASSLGPETDTQYF

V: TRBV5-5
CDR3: CASSLAYGELFF

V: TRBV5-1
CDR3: CASSLGPTGRSSGNTIYF

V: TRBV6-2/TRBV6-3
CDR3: CASSYLRTSNQPQHF

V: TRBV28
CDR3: CASSPAGGAETQYF

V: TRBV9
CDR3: CASSPRGGTQYF

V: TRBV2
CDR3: CASTWTGVRLSPLHF

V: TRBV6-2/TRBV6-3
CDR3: CASSLSGPRAGELFF

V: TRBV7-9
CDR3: CASSPMTGGYTEAFF

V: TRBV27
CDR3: CASSLQSSYNEQFF

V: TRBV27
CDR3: CASSSRRIAGVGYNEQFF

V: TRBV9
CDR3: CASSVAISGDYNEQFF

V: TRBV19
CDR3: CASSSGSEYNEQFF

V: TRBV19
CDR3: CASRSGSRDTQYF

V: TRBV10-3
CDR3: CAISESAVEPQHF